This TCR beta chain was documented in a study of cytomegalovirus exposure and HLA in healthy donors. Broader study findings: Presence/absence analyses took donor sequencing depth as roughly uniform. A later look showed TCR association rates differing by HLA locus, highest for DRB1 and lowest for HLA-C.

It was healthy bone marrow donors who served as donors. The CDR3 is 15 residues long. Trimming at V came to 3 bases and at J to 7 bases, leaving 6 bases not matched to a gene. Germline V lookup: CDR1 MGHRA, CDR2 YSYEKL. Details on this clone: No antigen is known for it.

Primers included in the PCR were 60 Vbeta and 13 Jbeta primers. Generated by immunoSEQ multiplex PCR, the TCRdb table keeps only in-frame clones and is missing some. The table has approximately 170,000 clones, 60% to 85% seen once. The sequencing input was PBMCs. The chain combines TRBV4-1 with TRBJ1-6; 7 positions match TRBD1. This clonotype was sampled from a woman under 30 in good health and CMV-seronegative. The CDR3 spells CASSHSGTDNSPLHF. CDR3 sequence (DNA): TGCGCCAGCAGCCATTCCGGGACAGACAATTCACCCCTCCACTTT.